Each of the 5 T cell receptor beta chains below was sequenced from the same sample in a study of T cell responses to AZD1222 COVID-19 vaccine. Sequenced by immunoSEQ multiplex PCR; TCRdb stores in-frame clones only, minus some. The profile shows 150,000 or so clones, about 88% of them singletons. The input for sequencing was peripheral blood, taken on day 0 of AZD1222 vaccination. The receptors shown here come from an adult in good health.

V and J are TRBV11-2 and TRBJ1-4, with 9 bases matching TRBD1. The CDR3 sequence is 14 residues long. Germline CDR1 is SGHAT and CDR2 is FQNNGV. After removal of 6 bases from V and 11 bases from J, the junction contained 10 bases not matched to a gene. The CDR3 here is CASRPTGGAGKLFF. The CDR3 bases are TGTGCCAGCAGACCAACAGGGGGCGCGGGGAAACTGTTTTTT.

This rearrangement joins TRBV12-5 to TRBJ2-3, with D perhaps matching TRBD2 (6 bases). Trimming removed 0 bases from V and 0 bases from J, with 16 bases in between. CDR1 is LGHNT and CDR2 is FRNRAP in the germline V gene. The length of the CDR3 is 18 residues. The CDR3 here is CASGLVLDGRASTDTQYF. The DNA for the CDR3 is TGTGCTAGTGGTTTGGTACTCGACGGGAGAGCTAGCACAGATACGCAGTATTTT. Based on the CDR3 plus reference TRBV12-5 and TRBJ2-3, the full variable domain is DARVTQTPRHKVTEMGQEVTMRCQPILGHNTVFWYRQTMMQGLELLAYFRNRAPLDDSGMPKDRFSAEMPDATLATLKIQPSEPRDSAVYFCASGLVLDGRASTDTQYFGPGTRLTVL.

This chain uses TRBV7-9 with TRBJ2-7, with a possible D match to TRBD2 (5 bases). V was pared by 3 bases and J by 6 bases, with 12 bases between. Germline V gene lookup returns CDR1 SEHNR and CDR2 FQNEAQ (reference sequence). The CDR3 loop spans 13 amino acids. CDR3 loop: CASSFGARGEQYF. Here the CDR3 DNA reads TGTGCCAGCAGCTTTGGCGCCCGGGGCGAGCAGTACTTC.

V and J are TRBV5-1 and TRBJ2-1; 9 bases map to TRBD1. Germline-derived CDR1 and CDR2 are SGHRS and YFSETQ. The CDR3 runs to 16 residues. V shed 0 bases, J shed 3 bases, and the junction held 4 bases outside the gene matches. This CDR3 is CASSLDPGQGYNEQFF. The CDR3, as DNA: TGCGCCAGCAGCTTGGATCCGGGACAGGGCTACAATGAGCAGTTCTTC.

The chain is built from TRBV30 and TRBJ1-1, with D uncertain. Trimming stripped 1 base from V and 0 bases from J, with 15 bases between. The CDR3 consists of 16 residues. CDR1 and CDR2 from the germline V gene are GTSNPN and SVGIG (reference sequence). The CDR3 DNA reads TGTGCCTGGAGTGAAGAACAGATGATAATGAACACTGAAGCTTTCTTT. Residues: CAWSEEQMIMNTEAFF. The entire variable domain, with the rest obtained from reference TRBV30 and TRBJ1-1, is as follows: SQTIHQWPATLVQPVGSPLSLECTVEGTSNPNLYWYRQAAGRGLQLLFYSVGIGQISSEVPQNLSASRPQDRQFILSSKKLLLSDSGFYLCAWSEEQMIMNTEAFFGQGTRLTVV.